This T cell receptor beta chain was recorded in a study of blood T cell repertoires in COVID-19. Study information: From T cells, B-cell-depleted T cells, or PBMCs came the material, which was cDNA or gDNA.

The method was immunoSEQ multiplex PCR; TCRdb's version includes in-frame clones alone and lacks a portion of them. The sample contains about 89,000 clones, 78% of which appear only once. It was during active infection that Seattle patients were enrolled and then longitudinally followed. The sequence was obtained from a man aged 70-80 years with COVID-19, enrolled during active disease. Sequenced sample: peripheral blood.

CDR3 bases: TGTGCCACCGCAAGGGGGGGCAGAACGAACACCGGGGAGCTGTTTTTT. Residues: CATARGGRTNTGELFF. The rearrangement joins TRBV24-1 to TRBJ2-2, with D tentatively TRBD2 (7 bases). Looked up from germline, CDR1 is KGHDR and CDR2 is SFDVKD. The V end lost 9 bases, the J end lost 0 bases, and 16 bases lay between the germline ends. The CDR3 extends over 16 amino acids.